Sequencing of this TCR beta chain was carried out in a study of blood T cell repertoires in COVID-19. About the study: Researchers got acute and convalescent COVID-19 samples from the United States, Italy and Spain. PBMCs, B-cell-depleted T cells, or T cells provided the cDNA or gDNA that made up the material.

Authors' methods: Estimation of nucleated cell counts relied on the amplification of reference gene primers. The data were produced by immunoSEQ multiplex PCR, yet TCRdb's version contains in-frame clones alone and is incomplete. V and J calls and clone size follow that table, whereas D and trimming were derived from the DNA. The data contain roughly 320,000 clones, roughly 90% of them singletons. Participants had their cohort set by participant-reported clinical history. Germline V gene data show CDR1 as SGHNT and CDR2 as YYREEE (reference sequence). The CDR3 extends over 15 amino acids. The V segment lost 0 bases and the J segment 6 bases; nucleotides outside the gene matches: 4.

The source of this sequence is a woman aged 25-40 years who had been exposed to COVID-19. Source material: PBMCs or T cells enriched from blood (not recorded which). The chain joins TRBV5-4 to TRBJ2-3; 10 bases are shared with TRBD2. DNA for the CDR3: TGTGCCAGCAGCTTGGATAGCGGGGGGTGGGATACGCAGTATTTT. Its translation is CASSLDSGGWDTQYF.